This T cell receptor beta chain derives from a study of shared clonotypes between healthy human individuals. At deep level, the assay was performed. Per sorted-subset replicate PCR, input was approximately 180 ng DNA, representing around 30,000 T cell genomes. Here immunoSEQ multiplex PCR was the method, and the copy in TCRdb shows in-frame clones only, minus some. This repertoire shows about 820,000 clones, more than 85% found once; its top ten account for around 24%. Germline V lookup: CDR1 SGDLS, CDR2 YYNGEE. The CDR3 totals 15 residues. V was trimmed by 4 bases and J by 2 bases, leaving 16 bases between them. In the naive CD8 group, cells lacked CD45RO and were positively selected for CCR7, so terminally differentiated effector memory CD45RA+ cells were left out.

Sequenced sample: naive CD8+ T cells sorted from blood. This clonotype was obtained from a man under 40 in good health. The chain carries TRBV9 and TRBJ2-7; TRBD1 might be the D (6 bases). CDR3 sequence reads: CASSLNSGQAYEQYF. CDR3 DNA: TGTGCCAGCAGCTTAAATTCGGGACAAGCCTACGAGCAGTACTTC.